A single sample is the source of the 29 T cell receptor beta chains below, sequenced in a study of identical twins (dated by TCRdb to between 2015 and 2016). Receptor libraries were prepared by 5' RACE. Sequencer: Illumina HiSeq 2000. In TCRdb, the public reads were trimmed at Q25 with fastp and aligned with MiXCR, with productive beta chains retained. Each entry merges the rows of one CDR3 protein and shows their most common DNA and genes. Across this sample there are under 500,000 distinct CDR3 sequences, with approximately 14% seen only once. In total, the top ten clones hold approximately 0.98% of the sample. Another study also made use of these data, one on yellow fever vaccine responses in identical twins.

Sequencing was carried out using CD4+ T cells sorted from blood. These receptors came from a woman younger than 35 in good health.

This clonotype came up a few times. This chain links TRBV20-1 with TRBJ2-1, with 7 bases fitting TRBD1. V lost 2 bases and J lost 4; bases outside the gene matches: 8. This CDR3 has 15 amino acids. The V gene's germline CDR1 is DFQATT and CDR2 SNEGSKA (reference sequence). CDR3 in amino acids: CSARPGTAKYNEQFF. In DNA, the CDR3 is TGCAGTGCTAGACCCGGGACAGCAAAGTACAATGAGCAGTTCTTC.

This clonotype has a count of ten or more. The rearrangement uses TRBV5-1 and TRBJ2-1; D is perhaps TRBD1 or TRBD2 (5 bases each). V lost 10 bases and J 9 bases, leaving 29 bases between the germline ends. The germline gives CDR1 SGHRS, CDR2 YFSETQ. The CDR3 is made up of 16 amino acids. DNA for the CDR3: TGCGCCCACATTACCCGATTGGAGTGGGTGAGGGGTGAGCAGTTCTTC. It yields the protein CAHITRLEWVRGEQFF.

There are a few counts of this clonotype. The CDR3 DNA follows: TGTGCCAGCAGCCCCCGGGCCCTGGGGACAGATACGCAGTATTTT. It is translated as CASSPRALGTDTQYF. The chain recombines TRBV27 with TRBJ2-3; no definite D call. With 6 bases removed from V and 3 bases from J, the gap between germline ends came to 16 bases. Germline V gene data show CDR1 as MNHEY and CDR2 as SMNVEV (reference sequence). CDR3 length: 15 residues.

This clonotype was counted ten times or more. The V call is TRBV20-1, the J call TRBJ2-5; 8 positions agree with TRBD2. Germline CDR1 and CDR2: DFQATT and SNEGSKA (reference sequence). Trimming took 1 base from V and 4 from J; bases not matched to a gene: 5. This CDR3 region has 14 residues. The CDR3 DNA reads as TGCAGTGCTAGAGCGGGAGGGCCGGGAGAGACCCAGTACTTC. This gives the protein CSARAGGPGETQYF.

The genes are TRBV28 and TRBJ1-3; D is possibly TRBD1 (6 bases). This CDR3 region has 13 residues. Trimming shortened V by 4 bases and J by 8 bases, and 12 bases separated the two germline ends. Germline V gene data show CDR1 as MDHEN and CDR2 as SYDVKM. The CDR3 DNA reads as TGTGCCAGCAGTTGGGTGGGGGCAGACACCATATATTTT. Protein product: CASSWVGADTIYF.

The chain combines TRBV12-5 with TRBJ2-1; 9 positions match TRBD1. Trimming at V came to 1 base and at J to 2 bases, leaving 3 bases not matched to a gene. CDR3 length equals 16 residues. Per germline, CDR1 LGHNT and CDR2 FRNRAP. The CDR3 reads CASGLGQGGPYNEQFF. The CDR3, as DNA: TGTGCTAGTGGTTTGGGACAGGGGGGACCCTACAATGAGCAGTTCTTC.

This clonotype is a singleton in its sample. The genes are TRBV2 and TRBJ1-6; a weak D match, TRBD1 (5 bases). V lost 5 bases, J lost 7 bases, and 15 bases lay in between. The CDR3 is 15 residues long. Germline V gene data show CDR1 as SNHLY and CDR2 as FYNNEI. CDR3 loop: CASSRDQLANSPLHF. CDR3 coding DNA: TGTGCCAGCAGTCGGGACCAGCTGGCCAATTCACCCCTCCACTTT.

This clonotype was picked up a small number of times. The rearrangement uses TRBV6-1 and TRBJ2-7; 10 nucleotides agree with TRBD1. The CDR3 has 15 residues. Looked up from germline, CDR1 is MNHNS and CDR2 is SASEGT. Unmatched junction bases numbered 13, after V lost 7 bases and J lost 7 bases. The CDR3 spells CASTGQGGGPREQYF. The CDR3 DNA reads as TGTGCCAGCACCGGACAGGGGGGGGGACCTCGGGAGCAGTACTTC.

V and J are TRBV6-5 and TRBJ2-1, with 7 bases fitting TRBD2. V lost 2 bases to trimming and J lost 9 bases; unmatched junction nucleotides: 7. CDR3 size: 14 residues. CDR1 and CDR2 from the germline V gene are MNHEY and SVGAGI. CDR3 sequence: CASSYPQRGIEQFF. The CDR3 DNA is TGTGCCAGCAGTTACCCCCAGCGGGGAATTGAGCAGTTCTTC.

In its sample, this clonotype was seen once. This rearrangement joins TRBV20-1 to TRBJ2-7; 11 bases match TRBD1. The CDR3 consists of 14 residues. V shed 6 bases and J 0 bases; nucleotides not matched to a gene: 4. The germline V gene encodes CDR1 DFQATT and CDR2 SNEGSKA (reference sequence). This chain's CDR3 is CSAGGTGGSYEQYF. The CDR3 DNA sequence: TGCAGTGCCGGCGGGACAGGGGGCTCCTACGAGCAGTACTTC.

This clonotype was counted only a few times. The chain has TRBV2 and TRBJ2-3, with 8 positions matching TRBD2. CDR3 length equals 15 residues. The trim removed 7 bases at V and 3 bases at J, leaving 9 bases unmatched. Germline assignment: CDR1 SNHLY and CDR2 FYNNEI. The DNA for the CDR3 is TGTGCCAGCATCGAAGCGGGAGTTGGTACAGATACGCAGTATTTT. It specifies CASIEAGVGTDTQYF. Based on the CDR3 plus reference TRBV2 and TRBJ2-3, the full variable domain is EPEVTQTPSHQVTQMGQEVILRCVPISNHLYFYWYRQILGQKVEFLVSFYNNEISEKSEIFDDQFSVERPDGSNFTLKIRSTKLEDSAMYFCASIEAGVGTDTQYFGPGTRLTVL.

The chain carries TRBV29-1 and TRBJ2-1, with TRBD2 matching over 8 bases. This CDR3 comprises 10 residues. Trimming at V came to 7 bases and at J to 14 bases, leaving 7 bases not matched to a gene. From germline, CDR1 is SQVTM and CDR2 ANQGSEA. The CDR3 here is CSAQLADEFF. The CDR3 nucleotides read TGCAGCGCCCAACTAGCGGACGAGTTCTTC.

The sample holds many counts of this clonotype. V gene TRBV20-1 combines with J gene TRBJ1-4, with 8 bases aligning to TRBD1. Germline CDR1 DFQATT, CDR2 SNEGSKA (reference sequence). The V gene end was trimmed by 4 bases and the J gene end by 5 bases; junction bases not matched to a gene: 3. This CDR3 comprises 13 residues. The CDR3: CSAKDRVNEKLFF. CDR3 coding DNA: TGCAGTGCTAAGGACAGGGTGAATGAAAAACTGTTTTTT.

A note on this clonotype: The CDR3 carries no conserved terminal phenylalanine or tryptophan, so it likely arises from a read error. It is unclear where the CDR3 begins or ends on the DNA, so no DNA is shown, and the CDR3 is as TCRdb lists it. The chain employs TRBV5-6 and TRBJ2-6; TRBD1, the D gene given by the table, was not confirmed from the DNA. From its first to its last residue, the CDR3 has 12 amino acids. Germline V gene sequence: CDR1 SGHDT, CDR2 YYEEEE. CDR3 in amino acids: CASTAYTGTLQV.

The chain has TRBV29-1 and TRBJ2-1; 12 bases map to TRBD1. The V gene's germline CDR1 is SQVTM and CDR2 ANQGSEA. This CDR3 is 15 amino acids long. With 4 bases clipped from V and 8 bases from J, the junction kept 9 bases outside the gene matches. The CDR3 nucleotides read TGCAGCGTTGCAGCCGGGACAGGGGGCTCTGATGAGCAGTTCTTC. It codes for CSVAAGTGGSDEQFF.

This clonotype was detected ten times or more. J is TRBJ2-5 and V is TRBV25-1, with 11 positions matching TRBD1. Germline V CDR1 and CDR2: MGHDK, SYGVNS. The CDR3 loop spans 15 amino acids. After removal of 2 bases from V and 2 bases from J, the junction contained 1 base not matched to a gene. The CDR3 protein is CASSEGTGGQETQYF. CDR3 nucleotides: TGTGCCAGCAGTGAAGGGACAGGGGGTCAAGAGACCCAGTACTTC.

This clonotype has more than one count but fewer than ten. This chain links TRBV5-1 with TRBJ2-7; D gene uncertain. The CDR3 contains 14 residues. The germline V gene encodes CDR1 SGHRS and CDR2 YFSETQ. With 4 bases removed from V and 2 bases from J, the gap between germline ends came to 13 bases. CDR3 region: CASSTWTDPYEQYF. For the CDR3, the DNA is TGCGCCAGCAGCACCTGGACCGATCCCTACGAGCAGTACTTC.

This clonotype was observed a handful of times. This chain uses TRBV7-9 with TRBJ2-7, with TRBD1 matching over 8 bases. The germline gives CDR1 SEHNR, CDR2 FQNEAQ (reference sequence). With V trimmed by 8 bases and J by 0 bases, 6 bases remained unmatched. The CDR3 spans 14 residues. CDR3 region: CASRQGTGSYEQYF. Written as DNA, the CDR3 is TGTGCCAGCCGACAGGGGACCGGCTCCTACGAGCAGTACTTC.

This clonotype was recorded a few times. The gene calls are TRBV20-1 and TRBJ2-7, with no clear D. Germline V CDR1 and CDR2: DFQATT, SNEGSKA (reference sequence). CDR3 length: 15 amino acids. With 0 bases removed from V and 2 bases from J, the gap between germline ends came to 14 bases. The CDR3 sequence is CSARDPRRAAYEQYF. Written as DNA, the CDR3 is TGCAGTGCTAGAGATCCCCGACGGGCCGCCTACGAGCAGTACTTC.

This chain joins TRBV10-3 and TRBJ2-1; 8 nucleotides align to TRBD2. CDR1 is ENHRY and CDR2 is SYGVKD in the germline V gene. CDR3 size: 18 residues. The V gene end was trimmed by 0 bases and the J gene end by 5 bases; junction bases not matched to a gene: 12. The CDR3 sequence is CAISESFQREQRHNEQFF. CDR3 bases: TGTGCCATCAGTGAGTCTTTCCAGCGGGAGCAGAGGCACAATGAGCAGTTCTTC.

The rearrangement joins TRBV5-1 to TRBJ2-5; maybe TRBD2 (5 bases). The V and J ends lost 4 bases and 2 bases respectively, with 9 bases between them. Germline V lookup: CDR1 SGHRS, CDR2 YFSETQ. CDR3 size: 13 residues. CDR3 nucleotide sequence: TGCGCCAGCAGCATCAAGCGGCAAGAGACCCAGTACTTC. Amino acid sequence: CASSIKRQETQYF.

J is TRBJ2-3 and V is TRBV20-1, with D maybe TRBD2 (6 bases). Trimming took 5 bases from V and 4 from J, leaving 22 bases between them. Germline CDR1 reads DFQATT; CDR2 reads SNEGSKA (reference sequence). This CDR3 is built from 16 residues. The CDR3 coding sequence is TGCAGTGCTTCGGCCGGGAGACGGGGTCTCGCAGATACGCAGTATTTT. It encodes CSASAGRRGLADTQYF.

V and J are TRBV24-1 and TRBJ2-1, with 10 bases that match TRBD2. Germline V gene lookup returns CDR1 KGHDR and CDR2 SFDVKD. Losses at the gene ends were 9 bases for V and 6 bases for J; bases not matched to a gene: 4. This CDR3 is 13 amino acids long. Written as DNA, the CDR3 is TGTGCCACCGACAGCGGGGGGGCCAATGAGCAGTTCTTC. It specifies CATDSGGANEQFF.

The rearrangement joins TRBV18 to TRBJ2-3; 9 nucleotides match TRBD2. The CDR3 sequence is 16 residues long. Per germline, CDR1 KGHSH and CDR2 LQKENI. J was trimmed by 2 bases and V by 5 bases; bases with no gene match: 8. CDR3 in amino acids: CASSSGTSRNTDTQYF. For the CDR3, the DNA is TGTGCCAGCTCATCGGGGACTAGCCGAAACACAGATACGCAGTATTTT. The whole variable domain, remainder taken from reference TRBV18 and TRBJ2-3, is NAGVMQNPRHLVRRRGQEARLRCSPMKGHSHVYWYRQLPEEGLKFMVYLQKENIIDESGMPKERFSAEFPKEGPSILRIQQVVRGDSAAYFCASSSGTSRNTDTQYFGPGTRLTVL.

This clonotype was seen at least ten times. The J gene is TRBJ2-1, the V gene TRBV29-1, with D uncertain. This CDR3 has 14 residues. Germline CDR1 is SQVTM and CDR2 is ANQGSEA. V lost 2 bases and J lost 0, with 8 bases in between. The CDR3 nucleotides read TGCAGCGTTGAACCCCCAAGCTCCTACAATGAGCAGTTCTTC. This gives the protein CSVEPPSSYNEQFF.

This chain connects TRBV7-2 to TRBJ2-3, with TRBD1 matching over 10 bases. Looked up from germline, CDR1 is SGHTA and CDR2 is FQGNSA. V dropped 5 bases and J dropped 0; count of bases not matched to a gene: 5. The CDR3 sequence is 16 residues long. The CDR3, as DNA: TGTGCCAGCAGCGCTCGACAGGGGGCGAGCACAGATACGCAGTATTTT. Its translation: CASSARQGASTDTQYF.

This clonotype was counted many times. The CDR3 loop is CASSQDLSGLAKTQYF. In DNA form, the CDR3 reads TGCGCCAGCAGCCAAGATCTGTCCGGACTAGCAAAGACCCAGTACTTC. J is TRBJ2-5 and V is TRBV4-1; 8 nucleotides agree with TRBD2. J was trimmed by 6 bases and V by 0 bases; bases with no gene match: 9. Looked up from germline, CDR1 is MGHRA and CDR2 is YSYEKL. This CDR3 is 16 amino acids long.

In this sample, this clonotype turned up many times. The chain recombines TRBV7-2 with TRBJ2-3; TRBD2 aligns across 9 bases. J was trimmed by 5 bases and V by 3 bases; bases with no gene match: 6. Germline assignment: CDR1 SGHTA and CDR2 FQGNSA. The CDR3 length is 15 residues. CDR3 DNA: TGTGCCAGCAGCTTTACGGGACTAGCAGGAGATACGCAGTATTTT. It translates to CASSFTGLAGDTQYF.

This clonotype was seen only a few times. This chain joins TRBV14 and TRBJ2-7, with 7 positions matching TRBD2. CDR3 length equals 18 residues. Germline-derived CDR1 and CDR2 are SGHDN and FVKESK. The J segment lost 1 base and the V segment lost 0 bases, leaving 12 bases of the junction unmatched. The CDR3 DNA reads TGTGCCAGCAGCCAAGAACAAGAGAAGCTGCGGGAGTCCTACGAGCAGTACTTC. Protein product: CASSQEQEKLRESYEQYF.